Listed here are 29 T cell receptor beta chains from one sample, sequenced in a study of cytomegalovirus exposure and HLA in healthy donors. The PCR had 60 Vbeta and 13 Jbeta primers. Sequenced by immunoSEQ multiplex PCR; TCRdb stores in-frame clones only, minus some. Among about 200,000 clones, 82% were seen once, and the ten largest hold around 0.1%. Sequences were obtained from PBMCs. The source is a boy younger than 10 in good health and CMV-seronegative.

The chain carries TRBV4-2 and TRBJ2-3; TRBD1 matches 8 bases. Unmatched junction bases numbered 11, after V lost 4 bases and J lost 5 bases. Germline lookup yields CDR1 LGHNA and CDR2 YNFKEQ. There are 16 residues in the CDR3. This chain's CDR3 is CASSRTSAGGRDTQYF. The CDR3 bases are TGTGCCAGCAGCCGTACCTCGGCAGGGGGCAGAGATACGCAGTATTTT.

V gene TRBV4-1 combines with J gene TRBJ1-2; D not certain. The CDR3 spans 13 residues. The germline V and J ends were trimmed by 0 bases and 5 bases, with 7 bases remaining between them. Germline loops: CDR1 MGHRA, CDR2 YSYEKL. The CDR3 loop reads CASSQDIGYGYTF. CDR3 DNA sequence: TGCGCCAGCAGCCAAGACATCGGTTATGGCTACACCTTC.

CDR3 sequence (DNA): TGTGCCAGCAGCCTACCGACAGGCCTATTCACTGAAGCTTTCTTT. Its translation: CASSLPTGLFTEAFF. The chain employs TRBV7-2 and TRBJ1-1; TRBD1 is a possible D gene (6 bases). Germline V gives CDR1 SGHTA, CDR2 FQGNSA. The V gene lost 5 bases and the J gene lost 4 bases, with 17 bases spanning the gap. This CDR3 contains 15 residues.

V gene TRBV19 combines with J gene TRBJ1-5; 7 nucleotides agree with TRBD1. From germline, CDR1 is LNHDA and CDR2 SQIVND (reference sequence). The ends lost 5 bases at V and 1 base at J; junction bases unmatched: 2. The CDR3 has 14 residues. As DNA, the CDR3 is TGTGCCAGTAGTGTACAGGGGAGCAATCAGCCCCAGCATTTT. This sequence encodes CASSVQGSNQPQHF.

This sequence joins TRBV7-9 and TRBJ2-1, with D maybe TRBD2 (6 bases). There are 15 residues in the CDR3. The germline CDR1 and CDR2 sequences are SEHNR and FQNEAQ (reference sequence). Deletions cut 5 bases from V and 9 bases from J, with 20 bases between. In nucleotides, the CDR3 is TGTGCCAGCAGCCCCGGGCGGGACGGGTCCGGTGAGCAGTTCTTC. Translation gives CASSPGRDGSGEQFF.

The chain joins TRBV9 to TRBJ2-3; 11 bases fit TRBD2. This CDR3 contains 16 residues. Germline values: CDR1 SGDLS, CDR2 YYNGEE. With 1 base clipped from V and 3 bases from J, the junction kept 4 bases outside the gene matches. CDR3 protein: CASSVLLAGGTDTQYF. CDR3 sequence (DNA): TGTGCCAGCAGCGTACTCCTAGCGGGAGGAACAGATACGCAGTATTTT.

The chain couples TRBV19 to TRBJ1-2; 10 nucleotides match TRBD1. Per the germline V gene, CDR1 is LNHDA and CDR2 is SQIVND (reference sequence). This CDR3 comprises 17 residues. The ends lost 3 bases at V and 2 bases at J; junction bases unmatched: 9. The chain's CDR3 is CASSIPGRDRGNYGYTF. DNA of the CDR3: TGTGCCAGTAGTATCCCCGGCCGGGACAGGGGAAACTATGGCTACACCTTC.

V is TRBV9 and J is TRBJ1-2, with D perhaps TRBD1 (5 bases). V shed 2 bases and J shed 8 bases, with 13 bases lying between them. Germline V lookup: CDR1 SGDLS, CDR2 YYNGEE. CDR3 size: 13 residues. The CDR3 sequence: CASSVGPRGGYTF. The CDR3 DNA reads as TGTGCCAGCAGCGTCGGGCCAAGGGGAGGCTACACCTTC.

The chain has TRBV2 and TRBJ1-5; 8 nucleotides line up with TRBD1. From germline, CDR1 is SNHLY and CDR2 FYNNEI. The CDR3 spans 15 residues. Trimming removed 3 bases from V and 7 bases from J; junction bases left unmatched: 8. This CDR3 reads CASSELAGGQQPQHF. The CDR3, as DNA: TGTGCCAGCAGTGAGTTGGCAGGGGGCCAACAGCCCCAGCATTTT.

The chain is built from TRBV7-9 and TRBJ2-7, with 7 bases that match TRBD1. The CDR3 consists of 16 residues. V gave up 1 base and J gave up 3 bases; unmatched junction bases: 9. Germline V gene data show CDR1 as SEHNR and CDR2 as FQNEAQ (reference sequence). CDR3 nucleotides: TGTGCCAGCAGCTTAGAACAGGGGATGGTGGTCTACGAGCAGTACTTC. Protein product: CASSLEQGMVVYEQYF.

This clone appeared once. J is TRBJ2-5 and V is TRBV9; TRBD1 is a possible D gene (5 bases). The end of the DNA is better explained by TRBJ2-7, so the J call may be wrong. The CDR3 contains 14 residues. The germline V gene has CDR1 SGDLS and CDR2 YYNGEE. CDR3 bases: TGTGCCAGCAGCGTAAGGGGTACCTCCTACGAGCAGTACTTC. The encoded protein is CASSVRGTSYEQYF.

The V call is TRBV19, the J call TRBJ1-1; TRBD1 is a possible D gene (5 bases). This CDR3 is built from 17 residues. CDR1 LNHDA and CDR2 SQIVND come from the germline V gene (reference sequence). The V end lost 4 bases, the J end lost 1 base, and 19 bases lay between the germline ends. The CDR3 DNA is TGTGCCAGTAGTAGGAAGGGGTTAGAAGCGGGGAACACTGAAGCTTTCTTT. It translates to CASSRKGLEAGNTEAFF.

V usage is TRBV5-5 and J usage is TRBJ2-3, with 8 bases identical to TRBD2. This CDR3 spans 16 amino acids. The germline CDR1 and CDR2 sequences are SGHKS and YYEKEE (reference sequence). After removal of 0 bases from V and 0 bases from J, the junction contained 3 bases not matched to a gene. The CDR3 DNA sequence: TGTGCCAGCAGCTTGGGGACTAGCAAAAGCACAGATACGCAGTATTTT. As protein: CASSLGTSKSTDTQYF.

This sequence joins TRBV7-9 and TRBJ1-1; the D is unclear. CDR1 and CDR2 (germline): SEHNR, FQNEAQ (reference sequence). V lost 1 base to trimming and J lost 0 bases, with 6 bases between them. This CDR3 region has 14 residues. This CDR3 is CASSLGRMNTEAFF. The CDR3 nucleotides are TGTGCCAGCAGCTTAGGGCGGATGAACACTGAAGCTTTCTTT.

This rearrangement joins TRBV13 to TRBJ2-3; D is undetermined. The CDR3 has 16 amino acids. Germline CDR1 PRHDT, CDR2 FYEKMQ (reference sequence). V was trimmed by 1 base and J by 3 bases, leaving 14 bases between them. In DNA form, the CDR3 reads TGTGCCAGCAGCTTAGTCGGTAGTTTAGTAACAGATACGCAGTATTTT. It encodes CASSLVGSLVTDTQYF. Using reference TRBV13 and TRBJ2-3 for the parts outside the CDR3, the full variable domain is AAGVIQSPRHLIKEKRETATLKCYPIPRHDTVYWYQQGPGQDPQFLISFYEKMQSDKGSIPDRFSAQQFSDYHSELNMSSLELGDSALYFCASSLVGSLVTDTQYFGPGTRLTVL.

The J gene is TRBJ2-1, the V gene TRBV30, with no clear D. Trimming pared 2 bases from V and 3 bases from J, leaving 5 bases between. Germline V gene lookup returns CDR1 GTSNPN and CDR2 SVGIG (reference sequence). This CDR3 contains 12 residues. The CDR3 here is CAWSLDYNEQFF. Written as DNA, the CDR3 is TGTGCCTGGAGTCTAGACTACAATGAGCAGTTCTTC.

The chain recombines TRBV6-6 with TRBJ1-3; D is unresolved. CDR1 is MNHNY, CDR2 SVGAGI, per germline (reference sequence). The CDR3 is 13 residues long. Trimming stripped 9 bases from V and 0 bases from J, with 9 bases between. Here the CDR3 DNA reads TGTGCCAGTCTACTGATCTCTGGAAACACCATATATTTT. This encodes CASLLISGNTIYF.

This clone was recorded only once. This chain joins TRBV5-1 and TRBJ2-3; 11 nucleotides line up with TRBD2. This CDR3 spans 16 amino acids. CDR1 and CDR2 (germline): SGHRS, YFSETQ. J was trimmed by 0 bases and V by 4 bases; bases with no gene match: 4. CDR3 coding DNA: TGCGCCAGCAGCCCGGGACTAGCGGAGAGCACAGATACGCAGTATTTT. This encodes CASSPGLAESTDTQYF.

J is TRBJ2-3 and V is TRBV5-1; TRBD1 matches at 9 bases. The CDR3 has 14 amino acids. J lost 4 bases, V lost 4 bases, and 4 bases had no gene match. Germline V lookup: CDR1 SGHRS, CDR2 YFSETQ. The CDR3 sequence: CASSQRQGADTQYF. CDR3 coding DNA: TGCGCCAGCAGCCAAAGACAGGGGGCAGATACGCAGTATTTT.

The chain has TRBV4-3 and TRBJ1-6; D possibly corresponds to TRBD1 (5 bases). From germline, CDR1 is LGHNA and CDR2 YSLEER. V lost 4 bases and J 7 bases, leaving 8 bases between the germline ends. This CDR3 has 13 residues. CDR3 sequence (DNA): TGCGCCAGCAGCCTAAACAGGAATTCACCCCTCCACTTT. Protein sequence: CASSLNRNSPLHF.

The chain employs TRBV29-1 and TRBJ1-1, with D possibly matching TRBD1 (5 bases). The V gene's germline CDR1 is SQVTM and CDR2 ANQGSEA. With 7 bases removed from V and 5 bases from J, the gap between germline ends came to 14 bases. This CDR3 has 12 residues. The CDR3 here is CSACVGGTEAFF. CDR3 coding DNA: TGCAGCGCCTGCGTCGGGGGGACTGAAGCTTTCTTT.

V gene TRBV5-6 combines with J gene TRBJ1-6, with D unresolved. CDR1 SGHDT and CDR2 YYEEEE come from the germline V gene. Deletions cut 3 bases from V and 0 bases from J, with 7 bases between. The CDR3 has 15 residues. CDR3 nucleotide sequence: TGTGCCAGCAGCTGGACTAGCTCCTATAATTCACCCCTCCACTTT. This encodes CASSWTSSYNSPLHF.

The chain carries TRBV30 and TRBJ2-5; 8 positions agree with TRBD2. The CDR3 is 13 amino acids. The germline CDR1 and CDR2 sequences are GTSNPN and SVGIG (reference sequence). V lost 2 bases, J lost 4 bases, and 3 bases stayed unmatched. The DNA for the CDR3 is TGTGCCTGGAGTCCCACTAGCGGAGAGACCCAGTACTTC. It yields the protein CAWSPTSGETQYF.

The chain is built from TRBV6-5 and TRBJ1-6; 8 bases are a match to TRBD1. The CDR3 loop spans 16 amino acids. The V gene's germline CDR1 is MNHEY and CDR2 SVGAGI. The trim removed 2 bases at V and 7 bases at J, leaving 7 bases unmatched. CDR3 loop: CASSYRTGRMNSPLHF. DNA for the CDR3: TGTGCCAGCAGTTACCGGACAGGGAGGATGAATTCACCCCTCCACTTT.

J is TRBJ1-1 and V is TRBV2; D is unclear. The V gene lost 4 bases and the J gene lost 2 bases, with 8 bases spanning the gap. The CDR3 is 13 residues long. The germline V gene has CDR1 SNHLY and CDR2 FYNNEI. The CDR3 loop reads CASSVTVNTEAFF. The CDR3 DNA reads TGTGCCAGCAGTGTTACAGTAAACACTGAAGCTTTCTTT.

This clone was seen just once. The chain employs TRBV2 and TRBJ1-1; 7 bases are a match to TRBD1. CDR3 size: 15 residues. Germline lookup yields CDR1 SNHLY and CDR2 FYNNEI. V lost 5 bases, J lost 1 base, and 7 bases stayed unmatched. The CDR3 region is CASSLTGARNTEAFF. The DNA for the CDR3 is TGTGCCAGCAGTCTAACAGGGGCCCGGAACACTGAAGCTTTCTTT.

This sequence joins TRBV5-4 and TRBJ1-2; a weak D match, TRBD1 (5 bases). Germline V gives CDR1 SGHNT, CDR2 YYREEE (reference sequence). The CDR3 totals 13 residues. Between the trimmed V and J ends, which lost 0 bases and 6 bases, there was a span of 9 bases. The CDR3 protein is CASSLVGGDGYTF. The CDR3, as DNA: TGTGCCAGCAGCTTGGTGGGGGGGGATGGCTACACCTTC.

This clone was recorded only once. The chain uses TRBV11-2 and TRBJ2-3, with TRBD2 matching 13 bases. The CDR3 covers 17 residues. The germline CDR1 and CDR2 sequences are SGHAT and FQNNGV. Germline trimming cut 0 bases from V and 3 bases from J; bases unmatched to any gene: 3. The CDR3 region has the DNA TGTGCCAGCAGCTTAGATCTGGGACTAGCGGGAACAGATACGCAGTATTTT. The encoded protein is CASSLDLGLAGTDTQYF.

The rearrangement joins TRBV7-6 to TRBJ2-3, with 9 bases lining up with TRBD2. Germline trimming cut 0 bases from V and 8 bases from J; bases unmatched to any gene: 12. The CDR3 is 17 residues long. The germline gives CDR1 SGHVS, CDR2 FNYEAQ. The CDR3 region is CASSLAIGLAYGATQYF. The DNA of the CDR3 is TGTGCCAGCAGCTTAGCAATAGGACTAGCGTACGGGGCTACGCAGTATTTT.